This TCR beta chain was sequenced for a study of molecular identifiers for immune sequencing clone quantification (dated by TCRdb to 2016 to 2019). Describing the broader study: For a replicate experiment, RNA from around 20,000 or 100,000 naive CD8 T cells was divided into five aliquots, of which four were sequenced. This methods study benchmarked molecular-identifier clustering-based TCR repertoire sequencing (MIDCIRS) and TCR RNA copy counting, using CD8 T cells to do so. Broad study findings and their caveats: When barcode sub-clustering was not used, chimeric consensus sequences inflated TCR diversity, with chimeras reaching as high as 47%. Modeling estimated 2.5 to 3.5 recovered TCR RNA copies per cell, compared with about 9.8 by digital PCR, which implies 30% to 35% capture efficiency. Naive libraries contained spiked-in Jurkat TCR RNA (10 copies' worth), which is not part of the donor repertoire. In CMV-specific effector cells, clones with more than 20 RNA copies contained over 97% of molecules, whereas in naive cells such clones contained under 1% of molecules. Spiked-in Jurkat TCR RNA equal to a single cell's worth was reported to be detectable even within one million naive CD8 T cells. Highly expanded clone sizes could be underestimated because identical TCR molecules may share a barcode.

Libraries were prepared through PCR. The instrument was a NextSeq 500. Bulk TCR libraries were made following a previously described method, with the TCR primers given in Table S5. The Qiagen AllPrep DNA/RNA kit was used to purify total RNA. Before analysis, reads from multiple sequencing runs of one library were combined. Per the authors' processing: Reads were retained only if an exact TCR constant sequence was present, and the retained reads were trimmed to 150 nt and grouped according to their 12-nt molecular barcodes. Within each barcode group, reads were sub-clustered at a 15% Levenshtein threshold, and quality-weighted consensus sequences were built per RNA molecule. Non-functional sequences were removed, as were lower-count sequences one edit away from another. On the basis of fitting two negative binomial distributions, barcode sub-clusters with fewer than 20% of the maximum read count were discarded. The public sequencing data were trimmed at Q25 with fastp and processed into clonotypes with MiXCR by TCRdb, which kept only in-frame beta chains. Identical CDR3 proteins give one entry, which carries the most common genes and DNA. These V and J calls rely on TCRdb rather than the paper's analysis. This sample comprises hundreds of thousands of distinct CDR3 sequences, roughly a quarter of them detected only once. The top ten hold about 0.73% of the sample.

The CDR3 spans 12 residues, from the cysteine through the phenylalanine. Only the CDR3 part of the read is kept: 36 bases, read in frame from the first base. CDR1 and CDR2 were assigned from the germline V gene as SNHLY and FYNNEI. Libraries of naive CD8 T cells were generated from around 20,000 to 1,000,000 sorted cells, with 10%, 30% or 50% of the purified RNA used. Naive CD8 T cells, defined as CD8+CD4-CCR7+CD45RA+, were FACS-sorted into RLT Plus buffer on a BD FACSAria II. Around 11 TCR copies' worth of Jurkat RNA were spiked into roughly 19,000-1,000,000 naive CD8 T cell samples to test detection sensitivity. CD8 T cells were enriched with RosetteSep CD8+ T Cell Enrichment Cocktail and Ficoll-Paque, followed by ACK red cell lysis. Concerning this clonotype: Its antigen has not been determined. The junction shows a germline mismatch at one end, possibly a read error.

Source material: naive CD8+ T cells from blood, with Jurkat cell RNA spiked in. The sample's cell subset or site label, decoded: FACS-sorted CD8+CD4-CCR7+CD45RA+ naive T cells. This sequence uses TRBV2 and TRBJ2-7, with the identity of the D gene unclear. This TCR derives from a human donor in good health. Some libraries in this study had Jurkat cell RNA spiked in. The CDR3 protein: CASGPPSYAQYF. The DNA sequence is as follows: TGTGCCAGCGGGCCCCCTTCCTACGCGCAGTACTTC.